Presented here are 21 T cell receptor beta chains from one specimen sequenced in a study of blood T cell repertoires in COVID-19. The repertoire was sequenced with immunoSEQ multiplex PCR; TCRdb's copy has only in-frame clones and lacks some. This sample has 300,000 to 400,000 clones, with 90% found just once. Material for sequencing was peripheral blood. These receptors all stem from a woman aged 25-40 years with COVID-19, enrolled during active disease.

The chain uses TRBV20-1 and TRBJ2-5, with D perhaps TRBD2 (6 bases). The CDR3 consists of 13 residues. Germline V gives CDR1 DFQATT, CDR2 SNEGSKA (reference sequence). V was pared by 3 bases and J by 4 bases, with 12 bases between. In DNA, the CDR3 is TGCAGTGCTAGTGTGGGAGGTCGAGAGACCCAGTACTTC. Its protein product is CSASVGGRETQYF.

CDR3 loop: CASSSGDYNSPLHF. The CDR3 DNA sequence: TGTGCCAGCAGCTCAGGGGACTATAATTCACCCCTCCACTTT. The rearrangement joins TRBV5-6 to TRBJ1-6; possibly TRBD1 for D (6 bases). This CDR3 comprises 14 residues. Trimming shortened V by 3 bases and J by 3 bases, and 7 bases separated the two germline ends. CDR1 SGHDT and CDR2 YYEEEE come from the germline V gene.

This clone was detected only a few times. The V and J genes are TRBV2 and TRBJ1-3; D ambiguous. Germline values: CDR1 SNHLY, CDR2 FYNNEI. Trimming removed 7 bases from V and 4 bases from J, with 20 bases in between. The CDR3 is made up of 16 amino acids. The CDR3 DNA is TGTGCCAGCACCCCAGAACCAAATCAGTCAGGAAACACCATATATTTT. It yields the protein CASTPEPNQSGNTIYF. Combining the CDR3 with reference TRBV2 and TRBJ1-3 gives the whole variable domain EPEVTQTPSHQVTQMGQEVILRCVPISNHLYFYWYRQILGQKVEFLVSFYNNEISEKSEIFDDQFSVERPDGSNFTLKIRSTKLEDSAMYFCASTPEPNQSGNTIYFGEGSWLTVV.

The rearrangement uses TRBV6-6 and TRBJ2-1, with D unclear. V gave up 6 bases and J gave up 5 bases, with 14 bases separating them. CDR1 is MNHNY and CDR2 is SVGAGI in the germline V gene (reference sequence). This CDR3 has 14 amino acids. CDR3 in amino acids: CASSYTRSDNEQFF. In DNA, the CDR3 is TGTGCCAGCAGCTACACCCGGAGCGACAATGAGCAGTTCTTC.

In this sample, this clone turned up once. This chain uses TRBV14 with TRBJ1-3, with unresolved D. The CDR3 loop spans 16 amino acids. Trimming stripped 4 bases from V and 2 bases from J, with 15 bases between. In germline, CDR1 is SGHDN, CDR2 FVKESK. CDR3 loop: CASSPMVGGPGNTIYF. The DNA of the CDR3 is TGTGCCAGCAGCCCAATGGTAGGAGGGCCTGGAAACACCATATATTTT.

The genes are TRBV12-2 and TRBJ2-3; whether TRBD2, the table's D call, matches the DNA was not checked. TRBV12-2 is labeled a pseudogene. The CDR3 spans 20 residues. CDR3 DNA sequence: TGTGCAAGTCGCTGTACCTCTCGACTAGCGGGAGGAGTGGGCACAGATACGCAGTATTTT. It is translated as CASRCTSRLAGGVGTDTQYF.

V is TRBV5-1 and J is TRBJ1-1; 8 bases are shared with TRBD1. V was pared by 7 bases and J by 1 base, with 3 bases of the junction left unmatched. The CDR3 is made up of 13 amino acids. Germline-derived CDR1 and CDR2 are SGHRS and YFSETQ. The CDR3 nucleotides are TGCGCCAGCCGAGGACAGGGGAACACTGAAGCTTTCTTT. This encodes CASRGQGNTEAFF.

This clone was counted between two and nine times. Other nucleotide sequences from this sample produce the same CDR3. The V gene is TRBV5-1, the J gene TRBJ1-1; perhaps TRBD1 as D (6 bases). Germline-derived CDR1 and CDR2 are SGHRS and YFSETQ. V lost 3 bases and J lost 1, with 7 bases in between. The CDR3 runs to 13 residues. This CDR3 is CASSSQGNTEAFF. In nucleotides, the CDR3 is TGCGCCAGCAGCTCACAGGGGAACACTGAAGCTTTCTTT.

This chain links TRBV6-2 or TRBV6-3 with TRBJ1-1; the match to TRBD1 covers 9 bases. V lost 2 bases, J lost 0 bases, and 10 bases stayed unmatched. Per the germline V gene, CDR1 is MNHEY and CDR2 is SVGEGT. CDR3 length equals 18 residues. CDR3 bases: TGTGCCAGCAGTTACACCCTTGGACAGGGGCTTATGAACACTGAAGCTTTCTTT. It encodes CASSYTLGQGLMNTEAFF.

The gene calls are TRBV27 and TRBJ1-2; D call uncertain. The CDR3 has 14 amino acids. Trimming shortened V by 3 bases and J by 8 bases, and 16 bases separated the two germline ends. The germline V gene encodes CDR1 MNHEY and CDR2 SMNVEV (reference sequence). In DNA, the CDR3 is TGTGCCAGCAGTTTTGGGAGAGGGAACGGGGGCTACACCTTC. Protein: CASSFGRGNGGYTF.

This chain uses TRBV19 with TRBJ2-3; TRBD1 is a possible D gene (6 bases). The CDR3 spans 14 residues. Germline V gene data show CDR1 as LNHDA and CDR2 as SQIVND (reference sequence). The V end was cut by 5 bases, the J end by 0 bases, with 9 bases between. Written as DNA, the CDR3 is TGTGCCAGTAGTCTGGGGGCTAGCACAGATACGCAGTATTTT. This sequence encodes CASSLGASTDTQYF.

The chain combines TRBV13 with TRBJ2-1; TRBD2 agrees at 9 bases. The CDR3 contains 16 residues. The germline V gene encodes CDR1 PRHDT and CDR2 FYEKMQ (reference sequence). J was trimmed by 2 bases and V by 0 bases; bases with no gene match: 2. CDR3 loop: CASSLGSGRTYNEQFF. The DNA for the CDR3 is TGTGCCAGCAGCTTAGGGAGCGGGAGGACCTACAATGAGCAGTTCTTC.

The chain links TRBV27 to TRBJ1-4; the D is unclear. V was clipped by 5 bases and J by 5 bases, with 12 bases between them. Germline values: CDR1 MNHEY, CDR2 SMNVEV (reference sequence). The CDR3 runs to 14 residues. The CDR3, as DNA: TGTGCCAGCAGTCCATCCCTCGGGAATGAAAAACTGTTTTTT. Translated: CASSPSLGNEKLFF.

The chain uses TRBV15 and TRBJ1-5; the D is unclear. Germline V CDR1 and CDR2: LNHNV, YYDKDF (reference sequence). The germline V and J ends were trimmed by 5 bases and 6 bases, with 14 bases remaining between them. The CDR3 runs 14 residues. Here the CDR3 reads CATSGGRAGQPQHF. CDR3 coding DNA: TGTGCCACCAGCGGAGGGAGGGCAGGTCAGCCCCAGCATTTT.

The chain uses TRBV28 and TRBJ2-1, with 9 bases aligning to TRBD2. V was clipped by 7 bases and J by 4 bases; unmatched bases: 11. This CDR3 contains 16 residues. Per the germline V gene, CDR1 is MDHEN and CDR2 is SYDVKM. In DNA form, the CDR3 reads TGTGCCAGCACAACAGTGACTAGCGGAGCTTACAATGAGCAGTTCTTC. Its translation is CASTTVTSGAYNEQFF. The entire variable domain, with the rest obtained from reference TRBV28 and TRBJ2-1, is as follows: DVKVTQSSRYLVKRTGEKVFLECVQDMDHENMFWYRQDPGLGLRLIYFSYDVKMKEKGDIPEGYSVSREKKERFSLILESASTNQTSMYLCASTTVTSGAYNEQFFGPGTRLTVL.

The V call is TRBV29-1, the J call TRBJ2-3, with D unresolved. The germline V gene has CDR1 SQVTM and CDR2 ANQGSEA. The CDR3 is 14 amino acids. The V end lost 5 bases, the J end lost 0 bases, and 12 bases lay between the germline ends. CDR3 residues: CSVLQVTSTDTQYF. CDR3 DNA: TGCAGCGTTCTCCAGGTCACTAGCACAGATACGCAGTATTTT.

Of note for this clone: Other nucleotide sequences in the sample specify the same CDR3. J is TRBJ1-1 and V is TRBV5-1; D is perhaps TRBD1 (5 bases). CDR1 and CDR2 from the germline V gene are SGHRS and YFSETQ. This CDR3 contains 14 residues. Between the trimmed V and J ends, which lost 0 bases and 1 base, there was a span of 7 bases. DNA of the CDR3: TGCGCCAGCAGCTTGGCCGGGGGGAACACTGAAGCTTTCTTT. Protein: CASSLAGGNTEAFF.

DNA for the CDR3: TGTGCCAGCAGTTTGCAGGGGCGGGAGACCCAGTACTTC. It yields the protein CASSLQGRETQYF. The chain uses TRBV12-3 or TRBV12-4 and TRBJ2-5; tentatively, D is TRBD1 (6 bases). The CDR3 is 13 amino acids. V lost 3 bases to trimming and J lost 5 bases, with 10 bases between them.

V and J are TRBV27 and TRBJ1-1, with D possibly TRBD1 on 5 matching bases. V gave up 5 bases and J gave up 5 bases, with 24 bases separating them. CDR1 and CDR2 (germline): MNHEY, SMNVEV (reference sequence). This CDR3 spans 17 amino acids. CDR3 bases: TGTGCCAGCAGTAAGCTTTCGACCTCAGGGCAGGGAACTGAAGCTTTCTTT. This encodes CASSKLSTSGQGTEAFF.

The chain joins TRBV9 to TRBJ2-2, with D maybe TRBD2 (6 bases). V shed 0 bases and J shed 6 bases, with 9 bases lying between them. CDR1 is SGDLS, CDR2 YYNGEE, per germline. There are 14 residues in the CDR3. The CDR3 bases are TGTGCCAGCAGCGTAGGGGGGGTACCCGGGGAGCTGTTTTTT. This gives the protein CASSVGGVPGELFF.

This clone was seen only once. The chain couples TRBV5-1 to TRBJ1-1; a possible D gene is TRBD1 (6 bases). The CDR3 covers 13 residues. In germline, CDR1 is SGHRS, CDR2 YFSETQ. The V end was cut by 2 bases, the J end by 8 bases, with 13 bases between. CDR3 bases: TGCGCCAGCAGCTTCCTTCCGGGGGGCGAAGCTTTCTTT. It is translated as CASSFLPGGEAFF.